This T cell receptor beta chain derives from a study of T-cell reconstitution after alpha-beta-depleted transplantation in children. Construction of the TCRbeta library involved unique molecular identifiers. A single record per CDR3 protein comes from TCRdb applying MiXCR to the PCR reads. The sample holds roughly 300,000 distinct CDR3 sequences, around a tenth seen once. On this clonotype itself: Antigen: not known.

The germline gives CDR1 SQVTM, CDR2 ANQGSEA. The CDR3 covers 12 residues. The germline V and J ends were trimmed by 5 bases and 6 bases, with 13 bases remaining between them. Findings and caveats of the study: Certain patients had high TCRbeta diversity at day 60, and it came from recipient T cells and thymic progenitors that survived. Among T cells one year after transplant, newly produced cells accounted for most counts and diversity.

This sequence joins TRBV29-1 and TRBJ2-5; D unclear. The TCR originated in a male patient under 10 years old who had a stem cell transplant for chronic granulomatous disease, so the T cells may come from the graft donor. The sequenced sample was peripheral blood, obtained 180 days after TCRalphabeta/CD19-depleted stem cell transplant. For the CDR3, the DNA is TGCAGCGTTAGTGGGCAGTCAAAGACCCAGTACTTC. Translation gives CSVSGQSKTQYF.